The sequence of this T cell receptor (beta chain) was determined in a study of control samples from healthy donors and cancer patients. TCRdb's copy holds only in-frame clones and misses some; the assay was immunoSEQ multiplex PCR. The sample contains under 200,000 clones, approximately 94% of which appear only once. This clone showed up just once. This clonotype was sampled from a man between 60 and 75 years old with colorectal cancer. The sample was PBMCs.

The CDR3 nucleotides read TGCGCCAGCAGCTTGGAAGGGCAGGGATATGAAAAACTGTTTTTT. It is translated as CASSLEGQGYEKLFF. The chain has TRBV5-1 and TRBJ1-4, with a tentative D call TRBD1 (5 bases). Germline values: CDR1 SGHRS, CDR2 YFSETQ. CDR3 length: 15 residues. Trimming stripped 0 bases from V and 6 bases from J, with 12 bases between.